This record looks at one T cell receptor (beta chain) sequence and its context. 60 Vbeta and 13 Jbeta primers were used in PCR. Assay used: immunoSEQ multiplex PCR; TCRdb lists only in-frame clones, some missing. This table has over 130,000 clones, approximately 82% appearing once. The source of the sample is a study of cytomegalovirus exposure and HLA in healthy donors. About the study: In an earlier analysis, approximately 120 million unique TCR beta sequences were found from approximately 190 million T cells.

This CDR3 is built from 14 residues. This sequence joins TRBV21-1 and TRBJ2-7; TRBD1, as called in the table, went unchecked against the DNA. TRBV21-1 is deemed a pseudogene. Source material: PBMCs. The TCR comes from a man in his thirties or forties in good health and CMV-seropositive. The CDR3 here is CASSITGIRGEQYF. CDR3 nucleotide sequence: TGTGCCAGCAGCATCACAGGGATCCGTGGCGAGCAGTACTTC.